This is a list of T cell receptor beta chains from one sample in a study of T-cell reconstitution after alpha-beta-depleted transplantation in children. TCRdb recomputed calls from the PCR reads with MiXCR, one row per CDR3 protein. This sample yields hundreds of thousands of distinct CDR3 sequences, of which approximately 13% are seen a single time; approximately 2.1% belongs to the top ten. The material sequenced was PBMCs, mostly from graft donor cells, taken 360 days after TCRalphabeta/CD19-depleted stem cell transplant. The receptor source for this set is a male patient younger than 18 who had a stem cell transplant for acute myeloid leukemia, so the T cells may come from the graft donor. CDR3s include the opening cysteine and the closing phenylalanine or tryptophan. The D gene is left open where the match is weak. Clone size is shown for a subset of rows, as once, few, many or a class of expanded clone.

TRBJ2-1,many,TRBD2,TRBV19,TGTGCCAGTAGTATAGGATGGGGGGGAGGTGAGCAGTTCTTC,CASSIGWGGGEQFF
TRBJ2-7,many,.,TRBV29-1,TGCAGCGTTGAAGGAGGGCCCTCCTCCTACGAGCAGTACTTC,CSVEGGPSSYEQYF
TRBJ2-3,.,TRBD2,TRBV2,TGTGCCAGCAGCGAACAGCGGGGGGGCCGAGATACGCAGTATTTT,CASSEQRGGRDTQYF
TRBJ2-7,.,.,TRBV4-2,TGTGCCAGCAGGCCGGGCCCCAGGGACGAGCAGTACTTC,CASRPGPRDEQYF
TRBJ2-3,few,.,TRBV15,TGTGCCACCAGCAGAGATGGGACCTCCACAGATACGCAGTATTTT,CATSRDGTSTDTQYF
TRBJ2-1,.,TRBD1,TRBV7-2,TGTGCCAGCAGTCCACGTGAGGGGGCACTAAATGAGCAGTTCTTC,CASSPREGALNEQFF
TRBJ2-3,.,TRBD1,TRBV28,TGTGCCAGCAGTTTATCTATGGCAGGGGGCTTAGATACGCAGTATTTT,CASSLSMAGGLDTQYF
TRBJ2-7,few,.,TRBV28,TGTGCCAGCAGTTTCCCTGCGGGACTCTCCTACGAGCAGTACTTC,CASSFPAGLSYEQYF
TRBJ1-5,few,.,TRBV5-1,TGCGCCAGCAGCCCGAAACTATCAGGGGCGAATCAGCCCCAGCATTTT,CASSPKLSGANQPQHF
TRBJ2-1,.,.,TRBV27,TGTGCCAGCAGTTTAATGGCTACTAGAAATAACAATGAGCAGTTCTTC,CASSLMATRNNNEQFF
TRBJ1-2,few,.,TRBV29-1,TGCAGCGTTGAAGATAGTGGCTATGGCTACACCTTC,CSVEDSGYGYTF
TRBJ2-7,.,TRBD1,TRBV5-6,TGTGCCAGCAGCTTAGGGGGCGTTGGTGACGAGCAGTACTTC,CASSLGGVGDEQYF
TRBJ2-1,.,.,TRBV18,TGTGCCAGCTCACCTGGTTTCTCTGACAATGAGCAGTTCTTC,CASSPGFSDNEQFF
TRBJ2-1,many,TRBD1,TRBV28,TGTGCCAGCAGTTTCGGGACAGAGTACAATGAGCAGTTCTTC,CASSFGTEYNEQFF
TRBJ2-3,.,TRBD2,TRBV6-5,TGTGCCAGCAGAAGACTAGCTCCAGATACGCAGTATTTT,CASRRLAPDTQYF
TRBJ2-2,.,TRBD1,TRBV10-3,TGTGCCATCAGTGAGTCGTCAGGGGGTCCGAACACCGGGGAGCTGTTTTTT,CAISESSGGPNTGELFF
TRBJ2-1,few,.,TRBV20-1,TGCAGTGCCAGAACCGGGACACCCTTCTACAATGAGCAGTTCTTC,CSARTGTPFYNEQFF
TRBJ2-7,few,TRBD2,TRBV7-9,TGTGCCAGCAGCCCAGGATTTGGACTAGCGGGGGACGAGCAGTACTTC,CASSPGFGLAGDEQYF
TRBJ2-1,few,.,TRBV28,TGTGCCAGCAGTCTACCCTGGTGGCGGGATGGTAGTGAGCAGTTCTTC,CASSLPWWRDGSEQFF
TRBJ1-1,.,.,TRBV24-1,TGTGCCACCAGTGATGCCTCGGTGGGAGTCGGGGACACTGAAGCTTTCTTT,CATSDASVGVGDTEAFF
TRBJ2-7,.,TRBD2,TRBV28,TGTGCCAGCAGTATTCTAGCGGGAGGAATGGAGCAGTACTTC,CASSILAGGMEQYF
TRBJ2-7,few,TRBD1,TRBV6-1,TGTGCCAGCAGTATAGATACAGGGGGCTACGAGCAGTACTTC,CASSIDTGGYEQYF
TRBJ2-3,few,.,TRBV29-1,TGCAGCGTACGACGGGACCAAAATACGCAGTATTTT,CSVRRDQNTQYF
TRBJ2-7,few,.,TRBV2,TGTGCCAGCAAGGTATCTGGGGCCGCCTACGAGCAGTACTTC,CASKVSGAAYEQYF
TRBJ2-1,many,.,TRBV28,TGTGCCAGCAGTTTATGGGCCACGTCGTCCTACAATGAGCAGTTCTTC,CASSLWATSSYNEQFF
TRBJ2-5,.,TRBD1,TRBV30,TGTGCCTGGATCGGGGACAGAGAGACCCAGTACTTC,CAWIGDRETQYF